This TCR beta chain derives from a study of vaccination effects on CD4 cells after COVID-19. Study context: Each participant was given two doses of one vaccine (BNT162b2 or mRNA-1273).

Sequencing followed a ViraFEST assay step that expanded antigen-specific CD4+ T cells with viral peptide pools. The culture ran for 10 days before CD4+ T cells were isolated. By PCR, the person was confirmed to have had SARS-CoV-2 infection between March and December 2020. Of note for this clone: Its target is not known.

The repertoire was sequenced with immunoSEQ multiplex PCR; TCRdb's copy has only in-frame clones and lacks some. Here the sample spans around 26,000 clones, about four fifths being singletons. CDR3 length: 12 amino acids. The input for sequencing was CD4+ T cells from PBMCs cultured with HCoV-NL63 spike peptides, taken before COVID-19 vaccination. The chain carries TRBV23-1 and TRBJ2-7; D is uncertain. TRBV23-1 is known as an ORF, though its function is uncertain. This receptor was identified in a human donor who had a prior SARS-CoV-2 infection. This CDR3 is CAILRTSYEQYF. The CDR3, as DNA: TGCGCTATCCTCCGGACCTCCTACGAGCAGTACTTC.